This TCR beta chain originates from a study of blood T cell repertoires in COVID-19. Sequenced by immunoSEQ multiplex PCR; TCRdb stores in-frame clones only, minus some. This table holds around 300,000 clones, about nine tenths found once. Assignment of participants to cohorts was predicated upon participant-reported clinical history. J lost 9 bases, V lost 5 bases, and 10 bases had no gene match. CDR1 and CDR2 from the germline V gene are MNHEY and SMNVEV (reference sequence). CDR3 size: 14 residues. The source material was PBMCs or T cells enriched from blood (not recorded which). The chain employs TRBV27 and TRBJ2-1; 7 bases line up with TRBD2. This clonotype originated in a woman aged 55-70 years who had recovered from COVID-19. CDR3 in DNA: TGTGCCAGCAGTCCATTACTAGCGCCTTCTGAGCAGTTCTTC. Translation gives CASSPLLAPSEQFF.